The present T cell receptor (beta chain) was sequenced within a study of beta chain features in type 1 diabetes. Study results and caveats: Shorter templates might be favored by PCR, and equally so in patients and in controls. In all four CD4+ subsets, TCRB CDR3 length was significantly, moderately reduced in type 1 diabetes.

Every isolated RNA sample was fully reverse transcribed, so sequencing captured expressed TCRB transcripts. Produced via immunoSEQ multiplex PCR; TCRdb's table is partial and in-frame only. The sample holds some 280,000 clones, over 11% seen once. As concerns this clone: Its target is unknown.

There are 13 residues in the CDR3. The V and J ends lost 4 bases and 7 bases, in that order; junction bases with no gene match: 7. CDR1 is MNHNY, CDR2 SVGAGI, per germline (reference sequence). The genes are TRBV6-6 and TRBJ2-7; 7 bases are shared with TRBD1. This clonotype was sampled from a man aged 25 to 40 with type 1 diabetes. The sequenced sample consisted of naive CD4+ T cells from blood. The CDR3 is CASSSNRGVEQYF. The CDR3 nucleotides read TGTGCCAGCAGTTCCAACAGGGGTGTGGAGCAGTACTTC.